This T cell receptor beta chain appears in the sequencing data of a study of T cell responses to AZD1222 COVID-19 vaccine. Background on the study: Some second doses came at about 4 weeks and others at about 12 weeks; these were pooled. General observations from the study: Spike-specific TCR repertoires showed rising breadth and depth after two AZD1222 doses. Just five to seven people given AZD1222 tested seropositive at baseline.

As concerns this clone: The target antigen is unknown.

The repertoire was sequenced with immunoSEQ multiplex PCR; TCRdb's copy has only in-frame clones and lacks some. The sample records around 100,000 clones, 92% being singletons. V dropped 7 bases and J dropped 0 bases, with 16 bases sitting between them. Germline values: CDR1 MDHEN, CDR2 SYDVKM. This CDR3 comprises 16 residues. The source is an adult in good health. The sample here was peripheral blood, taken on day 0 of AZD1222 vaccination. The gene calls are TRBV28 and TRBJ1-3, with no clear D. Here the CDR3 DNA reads TGTGCCAGCAACCGACGGGCACTAAACTCTGGAAACACCATATATTTT. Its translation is CASNRRALNSGNTIYF.